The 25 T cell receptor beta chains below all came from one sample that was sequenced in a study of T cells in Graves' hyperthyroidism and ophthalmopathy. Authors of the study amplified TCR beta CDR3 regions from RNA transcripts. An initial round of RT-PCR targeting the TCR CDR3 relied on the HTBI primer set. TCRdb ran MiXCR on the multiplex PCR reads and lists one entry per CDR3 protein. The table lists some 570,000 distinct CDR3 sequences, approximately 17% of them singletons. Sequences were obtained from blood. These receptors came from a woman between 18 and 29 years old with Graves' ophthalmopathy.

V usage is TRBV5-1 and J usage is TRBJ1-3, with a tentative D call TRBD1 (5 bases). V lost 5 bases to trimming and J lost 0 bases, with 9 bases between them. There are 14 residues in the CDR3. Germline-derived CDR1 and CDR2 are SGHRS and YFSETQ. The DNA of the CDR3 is TGCGCCAGCAGAACGACAGACTCTGGAAACACCATATATTTT. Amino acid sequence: CASRTTDSGNTIYF. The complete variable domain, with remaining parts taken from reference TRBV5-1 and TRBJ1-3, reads KAGVTQTPRYLIKTRGQQVTLSCSPISGHRSVSWYQQTPGQGLQFLFEYFSETQRNKGNFPGRFSGRQFSNSRSEMNVSTLELGDSALYLCASRTTDSGNTIYFGEGSWLTVV.

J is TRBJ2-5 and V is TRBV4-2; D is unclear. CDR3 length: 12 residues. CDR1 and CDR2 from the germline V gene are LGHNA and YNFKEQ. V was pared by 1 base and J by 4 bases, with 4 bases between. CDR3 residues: CASSQALETQYF. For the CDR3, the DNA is TGTGCCAGCAGCCAAGCCCTAGAGACCCAGTACTTC.

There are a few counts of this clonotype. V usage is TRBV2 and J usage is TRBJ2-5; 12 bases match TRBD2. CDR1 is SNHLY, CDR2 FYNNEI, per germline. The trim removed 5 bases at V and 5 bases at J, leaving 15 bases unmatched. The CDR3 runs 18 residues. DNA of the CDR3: TGTGCCAGCAGTCCAATCAGAAGACTAGCGGGGGCCGGGGAGACCCAGTACTTC. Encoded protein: CASSPIRRLAGAGETQYF.

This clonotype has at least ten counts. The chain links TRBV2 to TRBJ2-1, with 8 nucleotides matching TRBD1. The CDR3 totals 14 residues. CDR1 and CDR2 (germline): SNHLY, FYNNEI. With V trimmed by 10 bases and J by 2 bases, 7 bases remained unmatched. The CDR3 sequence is CATTGTGPYNEQFF. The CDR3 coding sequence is TGTGCCACAACCGGGACAGGACCCTACAATGAGCAGTTCTTC.

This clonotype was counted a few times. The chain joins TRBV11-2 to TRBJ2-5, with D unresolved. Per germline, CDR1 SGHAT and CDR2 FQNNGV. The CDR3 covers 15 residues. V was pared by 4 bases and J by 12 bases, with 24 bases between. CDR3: CASSSPRAQGWIKYF. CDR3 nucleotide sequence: TGTGCCAGCAGCTCCCCCCGTGCCCAAGGGTGGATCAAGTACTTC. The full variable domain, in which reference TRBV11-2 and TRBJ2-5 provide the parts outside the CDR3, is EAGVAQSPRYKIIEKRQSVAFWCNPISGHATLYWYQQILGQGPKLLIQFQNNGVVDDSQLPKDRFSAERLKGVDSTLKIQPAKLEDSAVYLCASSSPRAQGWIKYFGPGTRLLVL.

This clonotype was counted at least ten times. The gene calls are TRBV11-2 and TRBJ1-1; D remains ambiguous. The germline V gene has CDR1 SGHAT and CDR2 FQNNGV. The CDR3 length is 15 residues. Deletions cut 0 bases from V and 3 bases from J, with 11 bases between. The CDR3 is CASSLDLSSYTEAFF. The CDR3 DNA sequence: TGTGCCAGCAGCTTAGACCTCAGCAGTTACACTGAAGCTTTCTTT. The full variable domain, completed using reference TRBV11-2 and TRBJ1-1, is EAGVAQSPRYKIIEKRQSVAFWCNPISGHATLYWYQQILGQGPKLLIQFQNNGVVDDSQLPKDRFSAERLKGVDSTLKIQPAKLEDSAVYLCASSLDLSSYTEAFFGQGTRLTVV.

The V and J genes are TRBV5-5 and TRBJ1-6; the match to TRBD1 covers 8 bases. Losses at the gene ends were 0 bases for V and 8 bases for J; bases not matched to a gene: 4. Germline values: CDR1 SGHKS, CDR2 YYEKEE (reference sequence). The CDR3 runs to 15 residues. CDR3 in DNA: TGTGCCAGCAGCTTGGTGGGACAGGTTTATTCACCCCTCCACTTT. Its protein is CASSLVGQVYSPLHF.

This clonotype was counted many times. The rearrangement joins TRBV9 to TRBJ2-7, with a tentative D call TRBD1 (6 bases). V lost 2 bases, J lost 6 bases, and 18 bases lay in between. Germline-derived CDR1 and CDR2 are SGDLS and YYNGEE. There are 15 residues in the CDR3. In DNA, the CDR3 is TGTGCCAGCAGCGTGGGCGGACAGCTCCCTTTCGAGCAGTACTTC. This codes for CASSVGGQLPFEQYF.

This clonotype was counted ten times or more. CDR3: CASSYQGDGAQYF. The CDR3 region has the DNA TGTGCCAGCAGCTACCAAGGGGACGGAGCGCAGTACTTC. The chain is built from TRBV9 and TRBJ2-7, with D possibly being TRBD1 or TRBD2 (5 bases each). Germline V gene data show CDR1 as SGDLS and CDR2 as YYNGEE. The V and J ends lost 4 bases and 9 bases respectively, with 17 bases between them. This CDR3 comprises 13 residues.

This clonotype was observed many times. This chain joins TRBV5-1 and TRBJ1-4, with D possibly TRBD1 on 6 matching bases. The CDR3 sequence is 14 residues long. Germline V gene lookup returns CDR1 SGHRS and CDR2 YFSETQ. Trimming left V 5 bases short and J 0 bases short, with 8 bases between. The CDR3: CASREGATNEKLFF. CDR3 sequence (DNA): TGCGCCAGCAGGGAGGGGGCAACTAATGAAAAACTGTTTTTT.

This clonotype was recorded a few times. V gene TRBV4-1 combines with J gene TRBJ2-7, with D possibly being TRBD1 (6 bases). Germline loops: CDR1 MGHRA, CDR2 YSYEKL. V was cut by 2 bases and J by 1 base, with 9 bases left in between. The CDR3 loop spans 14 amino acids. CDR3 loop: CASSQTGRSYEQYF. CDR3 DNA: TGCGCCAGCAGCCAAACAGGGAGATCCTACGAGCAGTACTTC.

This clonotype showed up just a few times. CDR3 loop: CASSLEDRAEQYF. In DNA, the CDR3 is TGTGCCAGCAGCTTAGAAGACAGGGCCGAGCAGTACTTC. The chain joins TRBV7-8 to TRBJ2-7, with 7 bases fitting TRBD1. The CDR3 loop spans 13 amino acids. CDR1 and CDR2 from the germline V gene are SGHVS and FQNEAQ. V lost 1 base and J lost 6; bases outside the gene matches: 3.

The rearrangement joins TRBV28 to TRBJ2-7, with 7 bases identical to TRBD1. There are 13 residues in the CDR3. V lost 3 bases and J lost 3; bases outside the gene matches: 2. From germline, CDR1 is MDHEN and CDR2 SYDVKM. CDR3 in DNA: TGTGCCAGCAGTTTTCCAGGGGGCTACGAGCAGTACTTC. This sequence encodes CASSFPGGYEQYF. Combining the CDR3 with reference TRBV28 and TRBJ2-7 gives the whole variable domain DVKVTQSSRYLVKRTGEKVFLECVQDMDHENMFWYRQDPGLGLRLIYFSYDVKMKEKGDIPEGYSVSREKKERFSLILESASTNQTSMYLCASSFPGGYEQYFGPGTRLTVT.

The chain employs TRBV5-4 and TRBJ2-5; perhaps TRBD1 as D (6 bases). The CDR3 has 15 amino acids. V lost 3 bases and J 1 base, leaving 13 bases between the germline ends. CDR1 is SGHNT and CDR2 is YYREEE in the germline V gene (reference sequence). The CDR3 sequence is CASSSPTGIQETQYF. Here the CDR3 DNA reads TGTGCCAGCAGCTCACCTACAGGGATCCAAGAGACCCAGTACTTC.

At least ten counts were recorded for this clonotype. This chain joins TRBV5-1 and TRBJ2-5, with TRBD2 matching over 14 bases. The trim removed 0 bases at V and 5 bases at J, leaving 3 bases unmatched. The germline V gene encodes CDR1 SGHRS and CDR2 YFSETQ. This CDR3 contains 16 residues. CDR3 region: CASSLEGTSGSETQYF. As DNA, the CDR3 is TGCGCCAGCAGCTTGGAGGGGACTAGCGGGAGTGAGACCCAGTACTTC.

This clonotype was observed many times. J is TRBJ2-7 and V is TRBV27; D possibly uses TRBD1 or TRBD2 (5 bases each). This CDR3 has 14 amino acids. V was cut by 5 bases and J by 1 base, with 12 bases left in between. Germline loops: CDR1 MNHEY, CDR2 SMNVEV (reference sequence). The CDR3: CASSKSGTSYEQYF. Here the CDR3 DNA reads TGTGCCAGCAGTAAATCCGGGACGTCCTACGAGCAGTACTTC.

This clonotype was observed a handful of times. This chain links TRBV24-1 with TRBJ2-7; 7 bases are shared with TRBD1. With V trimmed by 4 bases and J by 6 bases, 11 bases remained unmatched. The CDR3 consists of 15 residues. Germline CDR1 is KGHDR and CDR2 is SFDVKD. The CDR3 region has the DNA TGTGCCACCAGTGACCCTCCGAGACAGGGAAGCGAGCAGTACTTC. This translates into CATSDPPRQGSEQYF.

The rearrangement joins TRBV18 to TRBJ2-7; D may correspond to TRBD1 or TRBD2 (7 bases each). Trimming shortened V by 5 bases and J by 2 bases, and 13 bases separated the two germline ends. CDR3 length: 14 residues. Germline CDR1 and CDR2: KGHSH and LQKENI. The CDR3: CASSRQGGTYEQYF. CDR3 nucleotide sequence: TGTGCCAGCTCAAGACAGGGAGGGACCTACGAGCAGTACTTC.

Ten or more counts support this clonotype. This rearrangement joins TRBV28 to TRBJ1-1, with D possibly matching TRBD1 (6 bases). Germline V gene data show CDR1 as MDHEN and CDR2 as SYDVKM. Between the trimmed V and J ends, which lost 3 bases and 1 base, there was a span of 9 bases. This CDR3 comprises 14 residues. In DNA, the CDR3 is TGTGCCAGCAGTTTTGGACAGTCGAACACTGAAGCTTTCTTT. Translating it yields CASSFGQSNTEAFF.

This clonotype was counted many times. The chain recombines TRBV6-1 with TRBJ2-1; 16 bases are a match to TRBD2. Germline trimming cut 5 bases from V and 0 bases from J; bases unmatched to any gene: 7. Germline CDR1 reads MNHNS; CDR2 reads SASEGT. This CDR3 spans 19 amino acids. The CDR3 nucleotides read TGTGCCAGCAGTTCACCGGGACTAGCGGGGGGGAGCTCCTACAATGAGCAGTTCTTC. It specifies CASSSPGLAGGSSYNEQFF.

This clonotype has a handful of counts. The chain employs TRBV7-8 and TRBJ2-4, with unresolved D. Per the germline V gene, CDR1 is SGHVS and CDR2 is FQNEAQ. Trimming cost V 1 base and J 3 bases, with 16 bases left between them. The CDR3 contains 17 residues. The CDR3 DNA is TGTGCCAGCAGCTTAGGAAGGGCCCCCGAGGTCAAAAACATTCAGTACTTC. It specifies CASSLGRAPEVKNIQYF.

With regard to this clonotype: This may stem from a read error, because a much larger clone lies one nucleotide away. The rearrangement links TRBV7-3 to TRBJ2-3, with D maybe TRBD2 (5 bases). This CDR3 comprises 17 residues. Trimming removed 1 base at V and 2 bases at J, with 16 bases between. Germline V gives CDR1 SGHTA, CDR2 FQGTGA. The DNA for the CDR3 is TGTGCCAGCAGCTTAAAAGGTCTAGCTGGAAACACAGATACGCAGTATTTT. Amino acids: CASSLKGLAGNTDTQYF.

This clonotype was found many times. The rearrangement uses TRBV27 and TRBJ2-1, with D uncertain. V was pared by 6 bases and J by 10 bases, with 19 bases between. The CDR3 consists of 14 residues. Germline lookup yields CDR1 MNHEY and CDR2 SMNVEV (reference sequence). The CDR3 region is CASSLGPLVVEQFF. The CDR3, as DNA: TGTGCCAGCAGCTTAGGGCCCCTGGTGGTGGAGCAGTTCTTC.

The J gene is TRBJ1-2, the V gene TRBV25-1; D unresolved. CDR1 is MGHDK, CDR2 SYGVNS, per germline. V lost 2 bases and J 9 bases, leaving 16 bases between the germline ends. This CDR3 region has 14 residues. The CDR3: CASSEPDGQDSYTF. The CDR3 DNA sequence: TGTGCCAGCAGTGAACCGGACGGTCAAGATAGCTACACCTTC.

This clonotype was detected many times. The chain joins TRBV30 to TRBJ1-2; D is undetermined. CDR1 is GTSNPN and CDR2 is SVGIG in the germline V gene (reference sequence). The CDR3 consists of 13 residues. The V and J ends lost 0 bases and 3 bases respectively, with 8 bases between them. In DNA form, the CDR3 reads TGTGCCTGGAGTGTAAGCGGGGACTATGGCTACACCTTC. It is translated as CAWSVSGDYGYTF.